The next 32 T cell receptor beta chains were all read from a single sample in a study of CD8 T cells in ankylosing spondylitis (dated by TCRdb to 2015 to 2018). Receptor libraries were prepared by 5' RACE. TCRdb shows the sequencer as Illumina HiSeq 2500. The raw public data were reprocessed by TCRdb itself: fastp quality trimming at Q25, MiXCR clonotype calling, in-frame beta chains only. A single entry per CDR3 protein holds the most common genes and DNA from its merged rows. The sample table contains about 840,000 distinct CDR3 sequences; only one count was recorded for roughly 12% of them. Around 0.51% of the sample is taken by the ten largest. The research as a whole found: A TCR beta motif of about eight highly homologous amino acid variants appeared characteristic of blood from ankylosing spondylitis patients.

For these receptors, no antigen is known. The sequencing sample was made of blood, either unsorted or a sorted T cell fraction (not recorded which). The receptor source for this set is a male donor with ankylosing spondylitis.

This clonotype was picked up a small number of times. The J gene is TRBJ1-6, the V gene TRBV20-1; a weak D match, TRBD1 (5 bases). CDR1 and CDR2 from the germline V gene are DFQATT and SNEGSKA (reference sequence). The ends were cut back, 4 bases at V and 7 bases at J, with 14 bases in the middle. This CDR3 has 14 residues. The CDR3, as DNA: TGCAGTGCTATCTATGGGACTGAAAATTCACCCCTCCACTTT. Translating it yields CSAIYGTENSPLHF.

In its sample, this clonotype was seen a few times. V and J are TRBV20-1 and TRBJ2-7, with unresolved D. The V end was cut by 3 bases, the J end by 3 bases, with 9 bases between. This CDR3 is 12 amino acids long. Germline lookup yields CDR1 DFQATT and CDR2 SNEGSKA (reference sequence). The CDR3 DNA reads as TGCAGTGCTAGGTCTGGGATCTACGAGCAGTACTTC. As protein: CSARSGIYEQYF.

This clonotype was counted only a few times. The chain carries TRBV5-6 and TRBJ2-7, with D unresolved. Germline assignment: CDR1 SGHDT and CDR2 YYEEEE. Trimming removed 0 bases at V and 5 bases at J, with 9 bases between. The CDR3 covers 13 residues. This CDR3 is CASSLVAVDEQYF. In DNA form, the CDR3 reads TGTGCCAGCAGCTTGGTTGCGGTTGACGAGCAGTACTTC.

This clonotype came up many times. V is TRBV29-1 and J is TRBJ1-1; TRBD1 might be the D (5 bases). CDR1 and CDR2 from the germline V gene are SQVTM and ANQGSEA. The CDR3 covers 12 residues. The V and J ends lost 4 bases and 4 bases respectively, with 10 bases between them. The CDR3 spells CSVAQGLTEAFF. The CDR3 bases are TGCAGCGTTGCTCAGGGACTCACTGAAGCTTTCTTT.

The rearrangement uses TRBV11-2 and TRBJ1-6; D unclear. Between the trimmed V and J ends, which lost 1 base and 0 bases, there was a span of 13 bases. CDR3 length equals 18 residues. Germline V gene data show CDR1 as SGHAT and CDR2 as FQNNGV. The CDR3 DNA reads as TGTGCCAGCAGCTTAGGGGGATTTAAGAGCTCCTATAATTCACCCCTCCACTTT. Amino acid sequence: CASSLGGFKSSYNSPLHF.

The chain joins TRBV24-1 to TRBJ2-1, with D hard to call. The germline V gene has CDR1 KGHDR and CDR2 SFDVKD. The CDR3 has 13 residues. With 7 bases removed from V and 4 bases from J, the gap between germline ends came to 10 bases. The CDR3 DNA reads TGTGCCACCAGCCTAATGGGGTACAATGAGCAGTTCTTC. Protein sequence: CATSLMGYNEQFF.

CDR3 amino acids: CASSLGYCNQPQHF. The CDR3 DNA is TGTGCCAGCAGCTTAGGGTATTGCAATCAGCCCCAGCATTTT. This chain connects TRBV7-2 to TRBJ1-5, with D hard to call. Germline assignment: CDR1 SGHTA and CDR2 FQGNSA. This CDR3 has 14 amino acids. V was shortened by 1 base and J by 2 bases, with 6 bases between the two germline ends.

The chain recombines TRBV7-2 with TRBJ2-5, with 7 positions matching TRBD1. The length of the CDR3 is 15 residues. The trim removed 5 bases at V and 1 base at J, leaving 7 bases unmatched. Germline CDR1 SGHTA, CDR2 FQGNSA. Here the CDR3 reads CASSLLTGPQETQYF. The CDR3 DNA follows: TGTGCCAGCAGCCTTTTGACAGGGCCCCAAGAGACCCAGTACTTC.

This clonotype was seen many times. This chain joins TRBV29-1 and TRBJ2-7; TRBD1 is a possible D gene (5 bases). The CDR3 runs 15 residues. Germline CDR1 reads SQVTM; CDR2 reads ANQGSEA. V was shortened by 1 base and J by 3 bases, with 16 bases between the two germline ends. In nucleotides, the CDR3 is TGCAGCGTTGAAGTAAGGGGTACCCATTTCTACGAGCAGTACTTC. Protein: CSVEVRGTHFYEQYF.

This clonotype was found a few times. The rearrangement uses TRBV6-2 or TRBV6-3 and TRBJ2-6, with D perhaps matching TRBD1 or TRBD2 (5 bases each). The CDR3 covers 17 residues. The germline gives CDR1 MNHEY, CDR2 SVGEGT. The germline V and J ends were trimmed by 0 bases and 4 bases, with 13 bases remaining between them. DNA of the CDR3: TGTGCCAGCAGTTACTCGATAGGGGAGACAGGGGCCAACGTCCTGACTTTC. Translating gives CASSYSIGETGANVLTF.

The chain combines TRBV7-2 with TRBJ2-4, with no clear D. This CDR3 has 15 residues. Trimming pared 2 bases from V and 1 base from J, leaving 9 bases between. The germline V gene has CDR1 SGHTA and CDR2 FQGNSA. CDR3 loop: CASSLLMGAKNIQYF. The DNA for the CDR3 is TGTGCCAGCAGCTTACTAATGGGGGCCAAAAACATTCAGTACTTC.

Concerning this clonotype: It may be a read error: a sequence one base away is much more abundant. The chain has TRBV12-3 or TRBV12-4 and TRBJ2-4, with 9 bases fitting TRBD1. The length of the CDR3 is 12 residues. The CDR3 sequence: CASSSYRDRALF. The DNA of the CDR3 is TGTGCCAGCAGTTCCTACCGGGACAGGGCCCTCTTC.

This clonotype has just a few counts. This chain connects TRBV11-2 to TRBJ2-1, with 8 positions matching TRBD1. Germline CDR1 SGHAT, CDR2 FQNNGV. This CDR3 spans 16 amino acids. The J segment lost 4 bases and the V segment lost 10 bases, leaving 15 bases of the junction unmatched. CDR3 protein: CATSSWAGGPYNEQFF. The CDR3 DNA follows: TGTGCCACTTCCTCCTGGGCAGGGGGCCCTTACAATGAGCAGTTCTTC.

This clonotype was detected only a few times. The chain couples TRBV9 to TRBJ2-2; 8 bases are shared with TRBD1. This CDR3 is 15 amino acids long. Germline CDR1 and CDR2: SGDLS and YYNGEE. The V and J ends lost 0 bases and 6 bases, in that order; junction bases with no gene match: 4. The CDR3, as DNA: TGTGCCAGCAGCGTAGGGCCAGGGGGCCCCGGGGAGCTGTTTTTT. The encoded protein is CASSVGPGGPGELFF.

This clonotype appeared a few times. CDR3 amino acids: CASSSPGGRSFYNEQFF. For the CDR3, the DNA is TGTGCCAGCAGCTCCCCGGGCGGGAGGAGTTTTTACAATGAGCAGTTCTTC. The chain carries TRBV7-9 and TRBJ2-1, with TRBD2 identical over 8 bases. J was trimmed by 4 bases and V by 4 bases; bases with no gene match: 12. This CDR3 is built from 17 residues. Germline values: CDR1 SEHNR, CDR2 FQNEAQ (reference sequence).

This clonotype was found many times. The rearrangement uses TRBV10-3 and TRBJ1-5; D is possibly TRBD1 (6 bases). V lost 1 base and J lost 2, with 9 bases in between. The CDR3 extends over 15 amino acids. CDR1 and CDR2 from the germline V gene are ENHRY and SYGVKD. Here the CDR3 reads CAISELAGGNQPQHF. For the CDR3, the DNA is TGTGCCATCAGTGAGTTAGCAGGGGGCAATCAGCCCCAGCATTTT.

The V gene is TRBV20-1, the J gene TRBJ1-1; possibly TRBD1 for D (5 bases). Trimming cost V 6 bases and J 0 bases, with 17 bases left between them. The CDR3 sequence is 15 residues long. From germline, CDR1 is DFQATT and CDR2 SNEGSKA (reference sequence). CDR3 sequence (DNA): TGCAGTGCCCAGCTAGAGAGGGGATTGAACACTGAAGCTTTCTTT. Its protein is CSAQLERGLNTEAFF.

The V and J genes are TRBV11-2 and TRBJ2-7; 10 nucleotides agree with TRBD2. Trimming at V came to 4 bases and at J to 2 bases, leaving 11 bases not matched to a gene. The germline gives CDR1 SGHAT, CDR2 FQNNGV. CDR3 length: 17 residues. The CDR3 coding sequence is TGTGCCAGCAGCTATAGATGGACTAGCGGAAGGGCCTACGAGCAGTACTTC. Translating it yields CASSYRWTSGRAYEQYF.

V and J are TRBV24-1 and TRBJ2-2; perhaps TRBD2 as D (5 bases). Trimming took 3 bases from V and 8 from J, leaving 15 bases between them. Germline-derived CDR1 and CDR2 are KGHDR and SFDVKD. CDR3 length: 15 residues. The DNA of the CDR3 is TGTGCCACCAGTGATCCGATCGAGGGAGTAGGGGAGCTGTTTTTT. This translates into CATSDPIEGVGELFF.

This clonotype was recorded a few times. The chain couples TRBV18 to TRBJ2-7, with D hard to call. Trimming left V 3 bases short and J 1 base short, with 19 bases between. There are 17 residues in the CDR3. CDR1 is KGHSH, CDR2 LQKENI, per germline. This CDR3 is CASSPTSKATESYEQYF. In DNA, the CDR3 is TGTGCCAGCTCACCTACATCCAAAGCTACAGAGTCCTACGAGCAGTACTTC.

This clonotype showed up just a few times. This chain uses TRBV6-5 with TRBJ1-5; D is uncertain. Trimming cost V 2 bases and J 5 bases, with 7 bases left between them. Germline CDR1 MNHEY, CDR2 SVGAGI. The CDR3 has 13 amino acids. CDR3: CASSYGPYQPQHF. As DNA, the CDR3 is TGTGCCAGCAGTTACGGGCCCTATCAGCCCCAGCATTTT.

The sample holds a few counts of this clonotype. The chain links TRBV5-1 to TRBJ2-5, with D possibly called TRBD1 or TRBD2 (5 bases each). This CDR3 is 16 amino acids long. Germline-derived CDR1 and CDR2 are SGHRS and YFSETQ. The ends were cut back, 4 bases at V and 4 bases at J, with 20 bases in the middle. This chain's CDR3 is CASSNEAGTGRETQYF. In nucleotides, the CDR3 is TGCGCCAGCAGCAACGAAGCAGGCACGGGACGAGAGACCCAGTACTTC. Full variable domain (remainder filled in from reference TRBV5-1 and TRBJ2-5): KAGVTQTPRYLIKTRGQQVTLSCSPISGHRSVSWYQQTPGQGLQFLFEYFSETQRNKGNFPGRFSGRQFSNSRSEMNVSTLELGDSALYLCASSNEAGTGRETQYFGPGTRLLVL.

The chain has TRBV30 and TRBJ1-2; 7 positions match TRBD1. The ends lost 5 bases at V and 2 bases at J; junction bases unmatched: 5. The CDR3 is 13 residues long. Germline V gives CDR1 GTSNPN, CDR2 SVGIG (reference sequence). CDR3 region: CAWEDRVNYGYTF. The CDR3 DNA reads as TGTGCCTGGGAAGACAGGGTAAACTATGGCTACACCTTC.

This clonotype was found many times. The V and J genes are TRBV7-2 and TRBJ1-1; perhaps TRBD1 as D (5 bases). V shed 0 bases and J shed 5 bases, with 16 bases lying between them. This CDR3 is built from 16 residues. Germline V gene data show CDR1 as SGHTA and CDR2 as FQGNSA. The CDR3 DNA follows: TGTGCCAGCAGCTTAGCGCGAAGGGGACCCGGAACTGAAGCTTTCTTT. Translating it yields CASSLARRGPGTEAFF.

The CDR3 sequence: CSARDHYVDGYTF. In nucleotides, the CDR3 is TGCAGTGCTAGAGATCATTACGTCGACGGCTACACCTTC. The chain combines TRBV20-1 with TRBJ1-2; D unresolved. This CDR3 is 13 amino acids long. Germline-derived CDR1 and CDR2 are DFQATT and SNEGSKA (reference sequence). V lost 0 bases to trimming and J lost 8 bases, with 13 bases between them.

This chain connects TRBV4-3 to TRBJ2-2; possible D gene TRBD2, 6 bases. V was pared by 0 bases and J by 0 bases, with 8 bases between. The germline gives CDR1 LGHNA, CDR2 YSLEER. The CDR3 loop spans 16 amino acids. CDR3 sequence reads: CASSQDGGTNTGELFF. The DNA of the CDR3 is TGCGCCAGCAGCCAAGATGGGGGGACGAACACCGGGGAGCTGTTTTTT.

This clonotype was seen more than once but under ten times. The chain joins TRBV7-2 to TRBJ1-1; 10 bases line up with TRBD1. V was clipped by 5 bases and J by 5 bases; unmatched bases: 5. Germline V lookup: CDR1 SGHTA, CDR2 FQGNSA. The CDR3 has 14 residues. CDR3 region: CASSAWTGGTEAFF. CDR3 sequence (DNA): TGTGCCAGCAGCGCCTGGACAGGGGGGACTGAAGCTTTCTTT.

This chain joins TRBV4-2 and TRBJ2-1; 8 bases map to TRBD1. The CDR3 spans 16 residues. The J segment lost 7 bases and the V segment lost 4 bases, leaving 12 bases of the junction unmatched. Germline CDR1 LGHNA, CDR2 YNFKEQ. CDR3: CASSPRAGGSGNEQFF. The DNA for the CDR3 is TGTGCCAGCAGCCCTAGAGCAGGGGGCTCGGGGAATGAGCAGTTCTTC.

The chain recombines TRBV5-1 with TRBJ2-7; 9 bases agree with TRBD2. The CDR3 is made up of 15 amino acids. The V and J ends lost 3 bases and 3 bases, in that order; junction bases with no gene match: 7. The germline V gene encodes CDR1 SGHRS and CDR2 YFSETQ. The CDR3 is CASSWGTSSSYEQYF. CDR3 nucleotides: TGCGCCAGCAGCTGGGGGACTAGCAGCAGCTACGAGCAGTACTTC.

To note about this clonotype: A read error may be the cause here, since a much bigger clone is one base away. The rearrangement joins TRBV5-1 to TRBJ1-2, with unresolved D. CDR3 length: 13 amino acids. The germline V gene encodes CDR1 SGHRS and CDR2 YFSETQ. This chain's CDR3 is CASSSQSNYGYNF. DNA of the CDR3: TGCGCCAGCAGCTCACAGAGTAACTATGGCTACAACTTC.

The chain links TRBV7-9 to TRBJ1-1; D remains unclear. Germline loops: CDR1 SEHNR, CDR2 FQNEAQ (reference sequence). Trimming left V 3 bases short and J 4 bases short, with 12 bases between. This CDR3 contains 14 residues. CDR3 sequence: CASSFADWSTEAFF. CDR3 bases: TGTGCCAGCAGCTTCGCAGATTGGAGCACTGAAGCTTTCTTT.

The chain carries TRBV4-2 and TRBJ1-2; no clear D. The CDR3 spans 16 residues. Trimming cost V 0 bases and J 3 bases, with 14 bases left between them. Germline V gene sequence: CDR1 LGHNA, CDR2 YNFKEQ. The CDR3 protein is CASSQEGSGEDYGYTF. The CDR3, as DNA: TGTGCCAGCAGCCAAGAGGGAAGCGGGGAGGACTATGGCTACACCTTC.